This T cell receptor (beta chain) is from a study of response to subunit inactivated influenza vaccine. Points from the study as a whole: The authors offered the suggestion that each seasonal influenza vaccination recruits few new T cells.

Each CDR3 protein is one row after TCRdb ran MiXCR on the RT-PCR reads. Of approximately 700,000 distinct CDR3 sequences listed, around 16% are singletons. For this clonotype: Its specificity is not known.

The CDR3 is 13 residues long. The germline CDR1 and CDR2 sequences are SQVTM and ANQGSEA. The ends were cut back, 6 bases at V and 4 bases at J, with 14 bases in the middle. This receptor was taken from a man in his fifties who received an inactivated influenza vaccine. The specimen was PBMCs from blood, collected 11 to 12 days after vaccination. The genes are TRBV29-1 and TRBJ2-3; D may match TRBD1 or TRBD2 (5 bases each). CDR3 coding DNA: TGCAGCGTGGGGTCTAGCAGGGCAGATACGCAGTATTTT. Translation: CSVGSSRADTQYF.